This T cell receptor beta chain came from a study of PD-L1 blockade in urothelial cancer. Study as a whole: The number of prior chemotherapy regimens per patient was 0 to 3. Treatment start was followed by blood analysis at 3 weeks (second dose) and again at 6 weeks. Overall study results and limits: Blood TCR clonality below the median before treatment was a predictor of better survival.

Worth noting for this clone: Its target is not known.

Germline loops: CDR1 SGHKS, CDR2 YYEKEE (reference sequence). CDR3 length: 18 amino acids. The ends lost 4 bases at V and 0 bases at J; junction bases unmatched: 10. PCRs were each spiked with synthetic TCR analog templates. Assay used: immunoSEQ multiplex PCR; TCRdb lists only in-frame clones, some missing. The table lists roughly 45,000 clones, 85% to 90% of them singletons. This specimen consisted of PBMCs, obtained around atezolizumab (anti-PD-L1) treatment. The origin of this receptor is a woman aged 60-70 years with urothelial cancer. The V gene is TRBV5-5, the J gene TRBJ2-6; 7 bases fit TRBD1. CDR3 sequence: CASSLTGSTVSGANVLTF. The CDR3 DNA follows: TGTGCCAGCAGCCTGACAGGGTCAACCGTCTCTGGGGCCAACGTCCTGACTTTC.